These 25 T cell receptor beta chains originate from one sample sequenced in a study of naive and memory T cell subsets. No antigen has been identified for these receptors. Both TRBC1 and TRBC2 were covered by a beta constant-region primer of two equimolar oligonucleotides. The ligated cDNA underwent four PCR rounds using SP2 and nested alpha and beta constant-region primers. From the UMI-ligation and nested PCR reads, TCRdb called clonotypes with MiXCR, one entry per CDR3 protein. The repertoire has 85,000 to 130,000 distinct CDR3 sequences, roughly 15% of them found once; the top ten carry around 2.7%. Study-level points and caveats: Possibly reflecting memory cells re-expressing CD45RA, a few larger clonotypes occurred in naive repertoires, especially CD8.

The sequencing sample was made of naive CD8+ T cells from blood. The source is a human donor in good health.

Many counts were recorded for this clonotype. This rearrangement joins TRBV6-5 to TRBJ1-1; D uncertain. V was shortened by 4 bases and J by 1 base, with 1 base between the two germline ends. CDR1 and CDR2 (germline): MNHEY, SVGAGI. This CDR3 comprises 11 residues. CDR3: CASSSNTEAFF. The CDR3 coding sequence is TGTGCCAGCAGTTCGAACACTGAAGCTTTCTTT.

The V and J genes are TRBV29-1 and TRBJ2-1, with 10 bases fitting TRBD2. The CDR3 is 14 amino acids. V lost 5 bases, J lost 7 bases, and 8 bases stayed unmatched. Looked up from germline, CDR1 is SQVTM and CDR2 is ANQGSEA. CDR3 residues: CSVIRSGGANEQFF. The DNA for the CDR3 is TGCAGCGTTATCAGGAGCGGGGGGGCGAATGAGCAGTTCTTC.

This clonotype was detected only a few times. CDR3 amino acids: CASSYSTVAQPSYEQYF. DNA for the CDR3: TGTGCCAGCAGTTACTCGACCGTGGCTCAGCCCTCCTACGAGCAGTACTTC. The rearrangement joins TRBV6-6 to TRBJ2-7, with no clear D. CDR3 length equals 17 residues. Germline CDR1 and CDR2: MNHNY and SVGAGI (reference sequence). Trimming took 0 bases from V and 0 from J, leaving 15 bases between them.

This chain uses TRBV25-1 with TRBJ1-2; tentatively, D is TRBD1 (6 bases). Trimming cost V 2 bases and J 9 bases, with 16 bases left between them. The germline V gene encodes CDR1 MGHDK and CDR2 SYGVNS. CDR3 length: 14 residues. As DNA, the CDR3 is TGTGCCAGCAGTGAACCAGGACAGCTTGCCAGCTACACCTTC. This translates into CASSEPGQLASYTF.

This clonotype has only a few counts. The V and J genes are TRBV12-3 or TRBV12-4 and TRBJ2-2; D ambiguous. V lost 2 bases to trimming and J lost 2 bases, with 15 bases between them. The length of the CDR3 is 17 residues. The CDR3 DNA follows: TGTGCCAGCAGTTTAAATTGGTTAACGGAAAACACCGGGGAGCTGTTTTTT. Amino acid sequence: CASSLNWLTENTGELFF.

A remark on this clonotype: Given a much more abundant clone one base away, this may be a read error. The rearrangement uses TRBV7-9 and TRBJ2-7; 7 bases match TRBD1. The CDR3 totals 13 residues. After removal of 5 bases from V and 2 bases from J, the junction contained 3 bases not matched to a gene. Per the germline V gene, CDR1 is SEHNR and CDR2 is FQNEAQ (reference sequence). In nucleotides, the CDR3 is TGTGCCAGCAGCGGGGACAGACCCTACGAGCAGTACTTC. This translates into CASSGDRPYEQYF.

The rearrangement joins TRBV12-3 or TRBV12-4 to TRBJ2-2, with D unresolved. Between the trimmed V and J ends, which lost 3 bases and 3 bases, there was a span of 5 bases. CDR3 size: 13 residues. The CDR3 sequence is CASSFVDTGELFF. For the CDR3, the DNA is TGTGCCAGCAGTTTCGTGGACACCGGGGAGCTGTTTTTT.

This clonotype was detected many times. V and J are TRBV6-2 or TRBV6-3 and TRBJ1-1; D remains unclear. This CDR3 contains 15 residues. Trimming shortened V by 0 bases and J by 3 bases, and 11 bases separated the two germline ends. Per the germline V gene, CDR1 is MNHEY and CDR2 is SVGEGT. CDR3 region: CASSYSGQSYTEAFF. In DNA, the CDR3 is TGTGCCAGCAGTTACTCAGGGCAGTCTTACACTGAAGCTTTCTTT.

The chain joins TRBV12-3 or TRBV12-4 to TRBJ2-7; D is undetermined. This CDR3 is 12 amino acids long. V lost 5 bases, J lost 6 bases, and 11 bases lay in between. CDR3 amino acids: CASSPLRTEQYF. The CDR3 region has the DNA TGTGCCAGCAGTCCCCTCCGAACCGAGCAGTACTTC.

This clonotype was counted between two and nine times. The chain is built from TRBV4-2 and TRBJ1-4; TRBD1 agrees at 7 bases. The V gene end was trimmed by 7 bases and the J gene end by 6 bases; junction bases not matched to a gene: 11. CDR1 is LGHNA and CDR2 is YNFKEQ in the germline V gene. This CDR3 has 15 residues. CDR3 sequence reads: CASNADRDDDEKLFF. The CDR3, as DNA: TGTGCCAGCAATGCCGACAGGGATGATGATGAAAAACTGTTTTTT.

The chain uses TRBV12-3 or TRBV12-4 and TRBJ1-2, with TRBD1 identical over 9 bases. The CDR3 has 14 amino acids. V dropped 6 bases and J dropped 2; count of bases not matched to a gene: 4. CDR3 in DNA: TGTGCCAGCAGACGGGGGACAGGGAACTATGGCTACACCTTC. It is translated as CASRRGTGNYGYTF.

The CDR3 nucleotides read TGTGCCAGCATCCCCCAGGGGGCTGGGGCCAACGTCCTGACTTTC. Protein: CASIPQGAGANVLTF. The genes are TRBV6-2 or TRBV6-3 and TRBJ2-6, with 7 positions matching TRBD1. CDR3 length equals 15 residues. Germline CDR1 reads MNHEY; CDR2 reads SVGEGT. Trimming at V came to 7 bases and at J to 2 bases, leaving 5 bases not matched to a gene.

This clonotype was found a few times. V gene TRBV7-9 combines with J gene TRBJ2-5; possibly TRBD2 for D (6 bases). This CDR3 contains 16 residues. Trimming removed 3 bases from V and 0 bases from J, with 14 bases in between. Germline V gene lookup returns CDR1 SEHNR and CDR2 FQNEAQ (reference sequence). CDR3 nucleotide sequence: TGTGCCAGCAGCTTCGGTTTTTCTAGCGACCAAGAGACCCAGTACTTC. Translating it yields CASSFGFSSDQETQYF.

This clonotype was counted many times. The V and J genes are TRBV19 and TRBJ2-7, with TRBD2 matching over 7 bases. CDR3 length: 17 residues. Germline loops: CDR1 LNHDA, CDR2 SQIVND (reference sequence). Unmatched junction bases numbered 13, after V lost 3 bases and J lost 2 bases. This CDR3 is CASSIRRQRDAAYEQYF. The CDR3 nucleotides are TGTGCCAGTAGTATTCGGCGCCAGCGGGATGCGGCCTACGAGCAGTACTTC.

The V call is TRBV5-6, the J call TRBJ1-1; 8 positions match TRBD1. Looked up from germline, CDR1 is SGHDT and CDR2 is YYEEEE. The CDR3 totals 15 residues. V shed 0 bases, J shed 0 bases, and the junction held 1 base outside the gene matches. The CDR3 protein is CASSLETGVNTEAFF. The CDR3 DNA is TGTGCCAGCAGCTTGGAGACAGGGGTGAACACTGAAGCTTTCTTT.

This clonotype was picked up a small number of times. The chain carries TRBV13 and TRBJ1-1; D is ambiguous. The V gene lost 4 bases and the J gene lost 1 base, with 10 bases spanning the gap. Germline-derived CDR1 and CDR2 are PRHDT and FYEKMQ (reference sequence). This CDR3 contains 14 residues. The CDR3 sequence: CASSSGRENTEAFF. As DNA, the CDR3 is TGTGCCAGCAGCTCCGGCCGGGAGAACACTGAAGCTTTCTTT.

This clonotype was detected only a few times. The J gene is TRBJ2-2, the V gene TRBV3-1; D gene uncertain. Germline loops: CDR1 LGHDT, CDR2 YNNKEL (reference sequence). The CDR3 has 13 amino acids. V was cut by 2 bases and J by 2 bases, with 3 bases left in between. DNA for the CDR3: TGTGCCAGCAGCCAAACTAACACCGGGGAGCTGTTTTTT. Residues: CASSQTNTGELFF. Using reference TRBV3-1 and TRBJ2-2 for the parts outside the CDR3, the full variable domain is DTAVSQTPKYLVTQMGNDKSIKCEQNLGHDTMYWYKQDSKKFLKIMFSYNNKELIINETVPNRFSPKSPDKAHLNLHINSLELGDSAVYFCASSQTNTGELFFGEGSRLTVL.

This sequence joins TRBV4-2 and TRBJ2-3; 8 bases align to TRBD2. The CDR3 is 17 amino acids. Per the germline V gene, CDR1 is LGHNA and CDR2 is YNFKEQ. V shed 1 base and J 4 bases; nucleotides not matched to a gene: 10. CDR3: CASSQGRGSGVPDTQYF. The CDR3 DNA is TGTGCCAGCAGCCAAGGGAGGGGTAGCGGGGTCCCAGATACGCAGTATTTT.

Only a few counts were recorded for this clonotype. An end of the junction differs from the germline gene, which may be a read error. The chain's CDR3 is CASSLQGNSEAFF. As DNA, the CDR3 is TGTGCCAGCAGCCTTCAGGGGAACTCTGAAGCTTTCTTT. The rearrangement uses TRBV14 and TRBJ1-1, with TRBD1 as a possible D gene (6 bases). The CDR3 loop spans 13 amino acids. Germline-derived CDR1 and CDR2 are SGHDN and FVKESK.

This chain connects TRBV4-3 to TRBJ2-7, with 8 bases aligning to TRBD2. V dropped 0 bases and J dropped 2; count of bases not matched to a gene: 6. Germline lookup yields CDR1 LGHNA and CDR2 YSLEER. The CDR3 runs to 16 residues. The chain's CDR3 is CASSQDGLAGAYEQYF. Here the CDR3 DNA reads TGCGCCAGCAGCCAAGATGGGCTAGCGGGTGCCTACGAGCAGTACTTC.

This clonotype was counted ten times or more. J is TRBJ2-3 and V is TRBV6-7; 7 bases align to TRBD1. TRBV6-7 is an ORF for which the function is uncertain. With 10 bases clipped from V and 6 bases from J, the junction kept 10 bases outside the gene matches. This CDR3 contains 13 residues. CDR3 bases: TGTGCCAATACTCCAGGGGGAAGGGATACGCAGTATTTT. Protein: CANTPGGRDTQYF.

The chain employs TRBV6-6 and TRBJ1-4; D uncertain. V was trimmed by 2 bases and J by 8 bases, leaving 6 bases between them. Per the germline V gene, CDR1 is MNHNY and CDR2 is SVGAGI (reference sequence). This CDR3 comprises 12 residues. CDR3 protein: CASSYGGEKLFF. The CDR3 region has the DNA TGTGCCAGCAGTTACGGAGGGGAAAAACTGTTTTTT.

The DNA of the CDR3 is TGCAGCGTGACGACTCTCAGGGGGCTTGAAGCTTTCTTT. This gives the protein CSVTTLRGLEAFF. The V call is TRBV29-1, the J call TRBJ1-1, with TRBD1 matching over 8 bases. CDR1 and CDR2 from the germline V gene are SQVTM and ANQGSEA. V lost 6 bases to trimming and J lost 7 bases; unmatched junction nucleotides: 10. CDR3 length: 13 residues. Full variable domain (missing parts from reference TRBV29-1 and TRBJ1-1): SAVISQKPSRDICQRGTSLTIQCQVDSQVTMMFWYRQQPGQSLTLIATANQGSEATYESGFVIDKFPISRPNLTFSTLTVSNMSPEDSSIYLCSVTTLRGLEAFFGQGTRLTVV.

The chain recombines TRBV4-2 with TRBJ2-7, with D maybe TRBD2 (6 bases). CDR1 and CDR2 (germline): LGHNA, YNFKEQ. This CDR3 region has 14 residues. Trimming pared 0 bases from V and 7 bases from J, leaving 13 bases between. The CDR3, as DNA: TGTGCCAGCAGCCAAGATGGGGGGACCGAGGAGCAGTACTTC. Encoded protein: CASSQDGGTEEQYF.

This clonotype was picked up a small number of times. V usage is TRBV27 and J usage is TRBJ2-7, with 7 bases matching TRBD1. Germline CDR1 is MNHEY and CDR2 is SMNVEV (reference sequence). CDR3 size: 14 residues. Losses at the gene ends were 6 bases for V and 2 bases for J; bases not matched to a gene: 7. The CDR3 nucleotides are TGTGCCAGCAGCCTGGGACAGATCGCCTACGAGCAGTACTTC. This translates into CASSLGQIAYEQYF.